The 26 T cell receptor beta chains given below trace back to one sample, sequenced in a study of blood T cell repertoires in COVID-19. Profiled with immunoSEQ multiplex PCR; TCRdb holds only in-frame clones, not every one. Of 60,000 to 70,000 clones detected, 86% appear once; the ten largest clones hold about 15%. Sequencing used peripheral blood. The receptors derive from a man aged 35 to 55 with COVID-19, enrolled during active disease.

The chain joins TRBV6-1 to TRBJ2-1; a weak D match, TRBD1 (6 bases). This CDR3 contains 11 residues. Looked up from germline, CDR1 is MNHNS and CDR2 is SASEGT. V was shortened by 6 bases and J by 9 bases, with 9 bases between the two germline ends. DNA for the CDR3: TGTGCCAGCAGCTCAGGGGTTGAGCAGTTCTTC. Protein product: CASSSGVEQFF.

This rearrangement joins TRBV4-2 to TRBJ1-6, with 7 bases identical to TRBD1. With V trimmed by 0 bases and J by 7 bases, 9 bases remained unmatched. Germline V gene sequence: CDR1 LGHNA, CDR2 YNFKEQ. The CDR3 has 17 residues. The CDR3 nucleotides read TGTGCCAGCAGCCAAGATCTCACCTCACAGGGGAATTCACCCCTCCACTTT. Amino acid sequence: CASSQDLTSQGNSPLHF.

The CDR3 DNA is TGTGCCAGCAGCTCCCTAGCGGGGTTCTACAATGAGCAGTTCTTC. Translated, it gives CASSSLAGFYNEQFF. This sequence joins TRBV6-5 and TRBJ2-1, with 9 bases that match TRBD2. CDR3 length: 15 residues. Germline loops: CDR1 MNHEY, CDR2 SVGAGI. The trim removed 6 bases at V and 3 bases at J, leaving 6 bases unmatched.

The J gene is TRBJ2-5, the V gene TRBV5-4; TRBD2 aligns across 10 bases. Germline-derived CDR1 and CDR2 are SGHNT and YYREEE (reference sequence). Trimming cost V 8 bases and J 5 bases; bases outside gene matches: 6. CDR3 size: 13 residues. CDR3 nucleotide sequence: TGTGCCAGAGCGGGGGGGCCGGGGGAGACCCAGTACTTC. Amino acids: CARAGGPGETQYF.

J is TRBJ2-2 and V is TRBV6-5; TRBD1 agrees at 7 bases. In germline, CDR1 is MNHEY, CDR2 SVGAGI. The CDR3 covers 15 residues. J was trimmed by 6 bases and V by 6 bases; bases with no gene match: 10. The CDR3 DNA sequence: TGTGCCAGCAGGACCGAAACGCAGGGGGCCGGGGAGCTGTTTTTT. Translating it yields CASRTETQGAGELFF.

V usage is TRBV5-4 and J usage is TRBJ2-3; D gene unclear. Germline CDR1 is SGHNT and CDR2 is YYREEE (reference sequence). Trimming pared 1 base from V and 1 base from J, leaving 13 bases between. The CDR3 runs to 16 residues. CDR3 protein: CASSLSLGGGTDTQYF. The CDR3 DNA is TGTGCCAGCAGCTTGTCGCTAGGTGGAGGCACAGATACGCAGTATTTT.

The chain couples TRBV6-5 to TRBJ1-2; 9 nucleotides line up with TRBD1. The CDR3 contains 13 residues. J lost 7 bases, V lost 6 bases, and 6 bases had no gene match. Germline V gene lookup returns CDR1 MNHEY and CDR2 SVGAGI. The CDR3 loop is CASRVRDRAGYTF. CDR3 bases: TGTGCCAGCAGGGTCCGGGACAGGGCTGGCTACACCTTC.

The chain carries TRBV5-4 and TRBJ2-7; the D gene is possibly TRBD2 (6 bases). The CDR3 extends over 13 amino acids. Germline CDR1 reads SGHNT; CDR2 reads YYREEE (reference sequence). Trimming removed 0 bases from V and 3 bases from J, with 7 bases in between. CDR3 amino acids: CASSLGLDYEQYF. In DNA, the CDR3 is TGTGCCAGCAGCTTGGGACTAGACTACGAGCAGTACTTC.

In its sample, this clone was seen once. The rearrangement joins TRBV10-3 to TRBJ2-3; the match to TRBD2 covers 11 bases. The CDR3 length is 15 residues. With 0 bases clipped from V and 4 bases from J, the junction kept 0 bases outside the gene matches. The germline gives CDR1 ENHRY, CDR2 SYGVKD. The CDR3 reads CAISESSGGADTQYF. The DNA for the CDR3 is TGTGCCATCAGTGAGTCTAGCGGGGGGGCAGATACGCAGTATTTT.

The chain couples TRBV25-1 to TRBJ2-3; 8 nucleotides match TRBD2. The germline CDR1 and CDR2 sequences are MGHDK and SYGVNS. V shed 5 bases and J 6 bases; nucleotides not matched to a gene: 7. CDR3 size: 14 residues. The CDR3: CASSSFGGVDTQYF. CDR3 DNA: TGTGCCAGCAGTTCTTTCGGGGGGGTTGATACGCAGTATTTT.

The V call is TRBV4-1, the J call TRBJ1-3; 9 bases fit TRBD1. V gave up 3 bases and J gave up 4 bases; unmatched junction bases: 4. In germline, CDR1 is MGHRA, CDR2 YSYEKL. This CDR3 has 15 amino acids. The DNA of the CDR3 is TGCGCCAGCAGCCATACAGGGGGCAAAGGAAACACCATATATTTT. Its translation is CASSHTGGKGNTIYF.

V gene TRBV25-1 combines with J gene TRBJ1-1, with D possibly matching TRBD1 (6 bases). The CDR3 consists of 14 residues. Germline assignment: CDR1 MGHDK and CDR2 SYGVNS. Between the trimmed V and J ends, which lost 6 bases and 1 base, there was a span of 12 bases. The CDR3 DNA sequence: TGTGCCAGCAGCAGGGGTGCGGGGAACACTGAAGCTTTCTTT. It encodes CASSRGAGNTEAFF. The whole variable domain, filled in from reference TRBV25-1 and TRBJ1-1, reads EADIYQTPRYLVIGTGKKITLECSQTMGHDKMYWYQQDPGMELHLIHYSYGVNSTEKGDLSSESTVSRIRTEHFPLTLESARPSHTSQYLCASSRGAGNTEAFFGQGTRLTVV.

This chain links TRBV5-1 with TRBJ2-7, with 8 bases matching TRBD1. The CDR3 is 14 residues long. Losses at the gene ends were 7 bases for V and 5 bases for J; bases not matched to a gene: 11. CDR1 SGHRS and CDR2 YFSETQ come from the germline V gene. DNA of the CDR3: TGCGCCAGCGGCACGACAGGGGCTTCCCACGAGCAGTACTTC. It specifies CASGTTGASHEQYF.

The chain recombines TRBV18 with TRBJ1-4, with D perhaps matching TRBD1 (6 bases). The length of the CDR3 is 15 residues. V was trimmed by 5 bases and J by 5 bases, leaving 15 bases between them. Germline CDR1 KGHSH, CDR2 LQKENI. The CDR3 DNA reads as TGTGCCAGCTCATCCCAGGGACAAGAAAATGAAAAACTGTTTTTT. Translating it yields CASSSQGQENEKLFF.

CDR3 residues: CASSGLAGVQDTQYF. The CDR3 bases are TGTGCCAGCAGTGGACTAGCGGGGGTTCAAGATACGCAGTATTTT. V is TRBV27 and J is TRBJ2-3, with TRBD2 identical over 13 bases. CDR1 and CDR2 (germline): MNHEY, SMNVEV (reference sequence). V lost 5 bases and J lost 5; bases outside the gene matches: 4. The CDR3 is 15 amino acids.

The rearrangement uses TRBV7-2 and TRBJ2-3; D uncertain. Germline V gene sequence: CDR1 SGHTA, CDR2 FQGNSA. V lost 2 bases and J 0 bases, leaving 3 bases between the germline ends. CDR3 size: 13 residues. The CDR3 loop is CASSLPSTDTQYF. The CDR3 region has the DNA TGTGCCAGCAGCTTACCTAGCACAGATACGCAGTATTTT.

The J gene is TRBJ2-3, the V gene TRBV5-1; D is unresolved. Between the trimmed V and J ends, which lost 4 bases and 0 bases, there was a span of 15 bases. The length of the CDR3 is 16 residues. Germline V gives CDR1 SGHRS, CDR2 YFSETQ. The CDR3 DNA sequence: TGCGCCAGCAGCCCCGGGTGGCGGAGTAGCACAGATACGCAGTATTTT. Encoded protein: CASSPGWRSSTDTQYF.

The chain combines TRBV18 with TRBJ2-5; no clear D. V lost 3 bases and J lost 2, with 16 bases in between. The CDR3 contains 16 residues. Germline V gene lookup returns CDR1 KGHSH and CDR2 LQKENI. CDR3 nucleotides: TGTGCCAGCTCACCGCGGAGTAGCCGGAAGCAAGAGACCCAGTACTTC. It encodes CASSPRSSRKQETQYF.

This clone was picked up one time. This sequence joins TRBV4-1 and TRBJ1-2, with TRBD1 matching 8 bases. V dropped 1 base and J dropped 5; count of bases not matched to a gene: 9. Looked up from germline, CDR1 is MGHRA and CDR2 is YSYEKL. The CDR3 is made up of 16 amino acids. CDR3 region: CASSQAGTGQGYGYTF. The DNA for the CDR3 is TGCGCCAGCAGCCAAGCAGGGACAGGCCAGGGGTATGGCTACACCTTC.

Turning to this clone: Other DNA sequences in the same sample also yield this CDR3. The chain joins TRBV3-1 (or the pseudogene TRBV3-2) to TRBJ2-3; D may be TRBD1 (6 bases). The germline V and J ends were trimmed by 3 bases and 6 bases, with 10 bases remaining between them. The CDR3 sequence is 13 residues long. Germline CDR1 LGHDT, CDR2 YNNKEL (reference sequence). The CDR3 spells CASSQSRGDTQYF. The CDR3 DNA is TGTGCCAGCAGCCAGTCCAGGGGCGATACGCAGTATTTT.

V usage is TRBV5-1 and J usage is TRBJ2-7; D may be TRBD1 (5 bases). Germline V gives CDR1 SGHRS, CDR2 YFSETQ. The CDR3 loop spans 14 amino acids. The V end was cut by 1 base, the J end by 3 bases, with 11 bases between. DNA for the CDR3: TGCGCCAGCAGCTTGACGCAGGGAAACTACGAGCAGTACTTC. Translation gives CASSLTQGNYEQYF.

The V call is TRBV3-1 (or the pseudogene TRBV3-2), the J call TRBJ2-3; 10 bases fit TRBD2. The ends lost 3 bases at V and 5 bases at J; junction bases unmatched: 8. Germline-derived CDR1 and CDR2 are LGHDT and YNNKEL (reference sequence). The CDR3 has 16 residues. Here the CDR3 DNA reads TGTGCCAGCAGCCAGTTAAGCGGGGGGGGTGGAGATACGCAGTATTTT. Its translation is CASSQLSGGGGDTQYF.

The rearrangement joins TRBV11-2 to TRBJ2-1, with D unclear. CDR3 size: 12 residues. From germline, CDR1 is SGHAT and CDR2 FQNNGV. V was pared by 3 bases and J by 4 bases, with 4 bases between. The CDR3 DNA follows: TGTGCCAGCAGCTTCCCATACAATGAGCAGTTCTTC. This codes for CASSFPYNEQFF.

The chain couples TRBV27 to TRBJ1-1; D is uncertain. The CDR3 extends over 13 amino acids. Germline V gives CDR1 MNHEY, CDR2 SMNVEV (reference sequence). Between the trimmed V and J ends, which lost 5 bases and 1 base, there was a span of 8 bases. CDR3 protein: CASSRAGNTEAFF. In DNA, the CDR3 is TGTGCCAGCAGTCGGGCGGGGAACACTGAAGCTTTCTTT.

The J gene is TRBJ1-4, the V gene TRBV28; tentative D call: TRBD1 (6 bases). Trimming shortened V by 4 bases and J by 5 bases, and 14 bases separated the two germline ends. The CDR3 runs to 15 residues. Looked up from germline, CDR1 is MDHEN and CDR2 is SYDVKM. The CDR3 here is CASSSGGQGNEKLFF. The CDR3 nucleotides read TGTGCCAGCAGTTCCGGGGGGCAGGGGAATGAAAAACTGTTTTTT.

The chain links TRBV5-1 to TRBJ2-1; 8 positions agree with TRBD1. V lost 4 bases and J lost 6; bases outside the gene matches: 9. Germline CDR1 reads SGHRS; CDR2 reads YFSETQ. This CDR3 region has 15 residues. CDR3 nucleotides: TGCGCCAGCAGCAACCCGGGACAGGCCGTCAATGAGCAGTTCTTC. Encoded protein: CASSNPGQAVNEQFF.